Listed below are T cell receptor beta chains from one sample, sequenced in a study of OX40 agonist ivuxolimab in advanced cancers. Some clones are missing from TCRdb's copy, which holds only in-frame ones; the method was immunoSEQ multiplex PCR. The table has roughly 40,000 clones, about 90% seen once. The starting material was CD4+ or CD8+ T cells sorted from blood, obtained in a trial of the OX40 agonist ivuxolimab. These receptors came from an adult with an advanced solid tumor such as melanoma, head and neck, liver or kidney cancer. The CDR3 runs from the conserved cysteine through the conserved F or W. D genes are given only for firm matches. Not every row has a clone size; where given, it reads once, few, many or a size class.

cdr3_aa: CASTPVGSGTQYF; cdr3_nt: TGTGCCAGCACCCCCGTGGGGTCCGGGACCCAGTACTTC; clone_size: .; j_call: TRBJ2-5; v_call: TRBV28; d_call: .
cdr3_aa: CASSESSEGRDEQFF; cdr3_nt: TGCGCCAGCAGTGAGTCGTCTGAGGGGAGGGATGAGCAGTTCTTC; clone_size: once; j_call: TRBJ2-1; v_call: TRBV10-2; d_call: TRBD2
cdr3_aa: CAWSVGSPTGNTIYF; cdr3_nt: TGTGCCTGGAGTGTAGGCAGTCCCACTGGAAACACCATATATTTT; clone_size: .; j_call: TRBJ1-3; v_call: TRBV30; d_call: .
cdr3_aa: CASRGTNTGELFF; cdr3_nt: TGTGCCAGTAGGGGGACGAACACCGGGGAGCTGTTTTTT; clone_size: .; j_call: TRBJ2-2; v_call: TRBV19; d_call: .
cdr3_aa: CASSHRGEGNQETQYF; cdr3_nt: TGTGCCAGCAGCCACCGCGGGGAGGGAAACCAAGAGACCCAGTACTTC; clone_size: .; j_call: TRBJ2-5; v_call: TRBV4-2; d_call: TRBD2
cdr3_aa: CASSVDLSDTQYF; cdr3_nt: TGTGCCAGCTCCGTGGACCTTTCAGATACGCAGTATTTT; clone_size: .; j_call: TRBJ2-3; v_call: TRBV28; d_call: .
cdr3_aa: CASTSSRQGSVEQYF; cdr3_nt: TGTGCCAGCACCTCGTCCCGGCAGGGGTCGGTCGAGCAGTACTTC; clone_size: .; j_call: TRBJ2-7; v_call: TRBV6-5; d_call: .
cdr3_aa: CASGGMPQKIGEQFF; cdr3_nt: TGTGCCAGCGGGGGGATGCCCCAAAAAATAGGTGAGCAGTTCTTC; clone_size: .; j_call: TRBJ2-1; v_call: TRBV6-1; d_call: .
cdr3_aa: CASSLRVSSYNEQFF; cdr3_nt: TGTGCCAGCAGCCTACGGGTGAGCTCCTACAATGAGCAGTTCTTC; clone_size: .; j_call: TRBJ2-1; v_call: TRBV27; d_call: .
cdr3_aa: CASSLVSSNQPQHF; cdr3_nt: TGTGCCAGCAGCTTGGTCAGTAGCAATCAGCCCCAGCATTTT; clone_size: .; j_call: TRBJ1-5; v_call: TRBV5-6; d_call: .
cdr3_aa: CASSPNSYNEQFF; cdr3_nt: TGTGCCAGCAGCCCAAATTCCTACAATGAGCAGTTCTTC; clone_size: .; j_call: TRBJ2-1; v_call: TRBV7-3; d_call: .
cdr3_aa: CASSPDTNEQFF; cdr3_nt: TGCGCCAGCAGCCCTGACACCAATGAGCAGTTCTTC; clone_size: once; j_call: TRBJ2-1; v_call: TRBV5-1; d_call: .
cdr3_aa: CASSAPGQGVYEQYF; cdr3_nt: TGTGCCAGCAGCGCGCCGGGACAGGGAGTGTACGAGCAGTACTTC; clone_size: .; j_call: TRBJ2-7; v_call: TRBV7-2; d_call: TRBD1
cdr3_aa: CASRGLIGYTF; cdr3_nt: TGTGCCAGCAGGGGACTGATAGGCTACACCTTC; clone_size: .; j_call: TRBJ1-2; v_call: TRBV28; d_call: .
cdr3_aa: CASSQTPQASGSMDNEQFF; cdr3_nt: TGTGCCAGCTCACAAACCCCCCAGGCTAGCGGGAGTATGGACAATGAGCAGTTCTTC; clone_size: .; j_call: TRBJ2-1; v_call: TRBV18; d_call: TRBD2
cdr3_aa: CASSPGLYGPTDTQYF; cdr3_nt: TGTGCCAGCAGCCCTGGGCTCTATGGCCCCACAGATACGCAGTATTTT; clone_size: .; j_call: TRBJ2-3; v_call: TRBV27; d_call: .